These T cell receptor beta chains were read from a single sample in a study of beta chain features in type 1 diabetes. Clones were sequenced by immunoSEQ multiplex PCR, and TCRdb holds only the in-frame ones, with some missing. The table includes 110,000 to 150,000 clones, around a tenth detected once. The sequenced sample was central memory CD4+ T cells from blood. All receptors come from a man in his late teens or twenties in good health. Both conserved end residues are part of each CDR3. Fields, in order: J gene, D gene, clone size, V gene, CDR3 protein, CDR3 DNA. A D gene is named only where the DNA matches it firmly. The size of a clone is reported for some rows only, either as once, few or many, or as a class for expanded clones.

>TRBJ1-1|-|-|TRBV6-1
CAISESRGSMNTEAFF
TGTGCCATCAGTGAGTCAAGGGGATCGATGAACACTGAAGCTTTCTTT
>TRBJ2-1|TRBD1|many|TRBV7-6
CASSLGQGDNEQFF
TGTGCCAGCAGCTTAGGACAGGGGGACAATGAGCAGTTCTTC
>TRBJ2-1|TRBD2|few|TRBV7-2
CASSGGRWNEQFF
TGTGCCAGTTCGGGGGGGCGATGGAATGAGCAGTTCTTC
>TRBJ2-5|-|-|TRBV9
CASSASYTETQYF
TGTGCCAGCAGCGCCTCCTATACAGAGACCCAGTACTTC
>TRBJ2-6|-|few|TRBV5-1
CASSLQGSSGANVLTF
TGCGCCAGCAGCTTGCAGGGTAGCTCTGGGGCCAACGTCCTGACTTTC
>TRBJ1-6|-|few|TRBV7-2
CASSLLSPLHF
TGTGCCAGCAGCCTTCTTTCACCCCTCCACTTT
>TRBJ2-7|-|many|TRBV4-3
CASSRALGASYEQYF
TGCGCCAGCAGCCGCGCTTTAGGGGCGAGCTACGAGCAGTACTTC
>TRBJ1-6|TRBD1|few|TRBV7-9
CASSLYGTGDSPLHF
TGTGCCAGCAGCTTATATGGGACAGGGGATTCACCCCTCCACTTT
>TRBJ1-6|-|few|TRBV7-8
CASSPRRDSPLHF
TGTGCCAGCAGCCCCCGGCGGGATTCACCCCTCCACTTT
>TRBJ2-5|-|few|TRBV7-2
CASSFSGQGGETQYF
TGTGCCAGCAGCTTTTCTGGCCAGGGGGGAGAGACCCAGTACTTC
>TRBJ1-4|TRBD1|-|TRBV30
CAWSKRDRRNEKLFF
TGTGCCTGGAGTAAGAGGGACAGGCGAAATGAAAAACTGTTTTTT
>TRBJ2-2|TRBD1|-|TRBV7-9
CASSFPMGQGHTGELFF
TGTGCCAGCAGCTTTCCAATGGGACAGGGGCACACCGGGGAGCTGTTTTTT
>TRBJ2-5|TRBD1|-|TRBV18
CASSLRTGNQETQYF
TGTGCCAGCTCACTACGGACAGGCAACCAAGAGACCCAGTACTTC
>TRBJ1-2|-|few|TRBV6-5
CASSSTGYGYTF
TGTGCCAGCAGTTCTACAGGCTATGGCTACACCTTC
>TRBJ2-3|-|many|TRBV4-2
CASSLGATDTQYF
TGTGCCAGCAGCCTGGGGGCGACAGATACGCAGTATTTT
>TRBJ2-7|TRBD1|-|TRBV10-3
CAISGTGGRVPYEQYF
TGTGCCATCAGCGGGACAGGGGGCAGGGTACCCTACGAGCAGTACTTC
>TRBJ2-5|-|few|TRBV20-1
CSASGGKTQYF
TGCAGTGCTAGCGGGGGAAAGACCCAGTACTTC
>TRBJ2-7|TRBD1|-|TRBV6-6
CASSSGTGYEQYF
TGTGCCAGCAGTTCCGGGACAGGCTACGAGCAGTACTTC
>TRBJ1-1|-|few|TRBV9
CASSVGGDYTEAFF
TGTGCCAGCAGCGTAGGGGGGGATTACACTGAAGCTTTCTTT
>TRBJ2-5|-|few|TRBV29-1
CSVTGGRGETQYF
TGCAGCGTAACAGGGGGGCGGGGGGAGACCCAGTACTTC
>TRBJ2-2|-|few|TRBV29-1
CSVDGRGTNTGELFF
TGCAGCGTTGATGGCCGGGGGACGAACACCGGGGAGCTGTTTTTT
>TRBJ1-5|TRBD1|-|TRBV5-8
CASSRNRGSNQPQHF
TGTGCCAGCAGCCGGAACAGGGGTAGCAATCAGCCCCAGCATTTT
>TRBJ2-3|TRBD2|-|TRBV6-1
CASSKGTSSTPSTQYF
TGTGCCAGCAGTAAAGGGACTAGCTCTACACCGTCCACGCAGTATTTT
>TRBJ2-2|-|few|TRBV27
CASSPYDGELFF
TGTGCCAGCAGTCCCTACGACGGGGAGCTGTTTTTT